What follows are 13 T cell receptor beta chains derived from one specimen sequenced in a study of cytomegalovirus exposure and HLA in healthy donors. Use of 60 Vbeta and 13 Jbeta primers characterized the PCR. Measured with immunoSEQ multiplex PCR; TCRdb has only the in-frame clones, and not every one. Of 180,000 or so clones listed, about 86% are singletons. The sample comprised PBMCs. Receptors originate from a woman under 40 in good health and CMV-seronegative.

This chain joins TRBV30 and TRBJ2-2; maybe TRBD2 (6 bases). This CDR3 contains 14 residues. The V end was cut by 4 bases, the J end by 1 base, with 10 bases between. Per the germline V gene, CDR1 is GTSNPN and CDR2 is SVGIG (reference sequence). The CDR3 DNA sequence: TGTGCCTGGATGGGGGGAGAGAACACCGGGGAGCTGTTTTTT. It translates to CAWMGGENTGELFF.

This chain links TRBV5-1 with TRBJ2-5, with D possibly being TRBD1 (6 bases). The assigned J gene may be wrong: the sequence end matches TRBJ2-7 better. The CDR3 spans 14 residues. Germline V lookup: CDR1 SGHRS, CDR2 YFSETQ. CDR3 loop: CASSLDQGSYEQYF. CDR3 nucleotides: TGCGCCAGCAGCTTGGATCAGGGGTCCTACGAGCAGTACTTC.

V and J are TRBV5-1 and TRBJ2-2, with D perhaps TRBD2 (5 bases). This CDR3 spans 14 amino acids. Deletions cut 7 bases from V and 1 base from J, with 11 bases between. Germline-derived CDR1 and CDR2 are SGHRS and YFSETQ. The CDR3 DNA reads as TGCGCCAGCCAGCCAGCGGAGAACACCGGGGAGCTGTTTTTT. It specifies CASQPAENTGELFF.

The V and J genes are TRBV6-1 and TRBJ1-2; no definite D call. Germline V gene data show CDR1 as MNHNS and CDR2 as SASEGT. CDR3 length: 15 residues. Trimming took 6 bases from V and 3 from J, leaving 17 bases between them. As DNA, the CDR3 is TGTGCCAGCAGCCGGAGCGGCCGGGTTGACTATGGCTACACCTTC. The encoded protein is CASSRSGRVDYGYTF.

CDR3 nucleotides: TGCGCCAGCGTCCTAACTCTAGGGGTGGAGACCCAGTACTTC. Translated, it gives CASVLTLGVETQYF. This chain joins TRBV5-1 and TRBJ2-5; D may be TRBD1 (5 bases). Germline assignment: CDR1 SGHRS and CDR2 YFSETQ. CDR3 size: 14 residues. V lost 7 bases, J lost 5 bases, and 18 bases lay in between.

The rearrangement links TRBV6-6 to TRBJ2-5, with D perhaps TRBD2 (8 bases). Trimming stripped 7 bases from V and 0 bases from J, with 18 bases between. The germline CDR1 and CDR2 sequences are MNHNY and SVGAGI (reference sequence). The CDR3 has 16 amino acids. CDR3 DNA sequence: TGTGCCAGCACCCAAGGGGGCGGGGGGTACCAAGAGACCCAGTACTTC. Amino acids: CASTQGGGGYQETQYF.

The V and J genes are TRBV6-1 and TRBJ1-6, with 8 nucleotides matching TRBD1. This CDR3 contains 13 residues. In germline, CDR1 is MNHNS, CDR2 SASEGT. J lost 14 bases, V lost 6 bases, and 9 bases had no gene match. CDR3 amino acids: CASSPDRDLALHF. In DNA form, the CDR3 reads TGTGCCAGCAGCCCGGACAGGGATTTGGCCCTCCACTTT.

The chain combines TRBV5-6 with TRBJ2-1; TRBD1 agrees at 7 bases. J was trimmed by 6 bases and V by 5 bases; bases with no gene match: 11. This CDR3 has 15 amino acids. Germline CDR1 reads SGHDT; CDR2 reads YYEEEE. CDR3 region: CASRLRQGWVNEQFF. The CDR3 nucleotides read TGTGCCAGCAGGCTGAGACAGGGTTGGGTCAATGAGCAGTTCTTC.

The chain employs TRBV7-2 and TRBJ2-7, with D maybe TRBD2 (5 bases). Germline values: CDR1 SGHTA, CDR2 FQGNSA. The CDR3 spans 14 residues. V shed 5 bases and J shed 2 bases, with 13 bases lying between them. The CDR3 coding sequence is TGTGCCAGCAGCCGTCGGAGCGGAACCTACGAGCAGTACTTC. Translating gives CASSRRSGTYEQYF.

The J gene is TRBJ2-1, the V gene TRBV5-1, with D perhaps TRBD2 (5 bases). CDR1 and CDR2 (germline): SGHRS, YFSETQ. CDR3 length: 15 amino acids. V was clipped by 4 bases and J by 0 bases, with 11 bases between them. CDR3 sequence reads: CASSTGLSSYNEQFF. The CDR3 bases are TGCGCCAGCAGCACCGGACTCAGCTCCTACAATGAGCAGTTCTTC.

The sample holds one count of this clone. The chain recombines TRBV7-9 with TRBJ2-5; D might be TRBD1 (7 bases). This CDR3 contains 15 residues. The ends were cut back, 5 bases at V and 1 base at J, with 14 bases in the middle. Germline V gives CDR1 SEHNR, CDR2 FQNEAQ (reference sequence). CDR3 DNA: TGTGCCAGCAGCCCTTGGAGGGACAGCCAAGAGACCCAGTACTTC. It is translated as CASSPWRDSQETQYF. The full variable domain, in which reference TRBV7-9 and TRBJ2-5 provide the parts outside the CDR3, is DTGVSQNPRHKITKRGQNVTFRCDPISEHNRLYWYRQTLGQGPEFLTYFQNEAQLEKSRLLSDRFSAERPKGSFSTLEIQRTEQGDSAMYLCASSPWRDSQETQYFGPGTRLLVL.

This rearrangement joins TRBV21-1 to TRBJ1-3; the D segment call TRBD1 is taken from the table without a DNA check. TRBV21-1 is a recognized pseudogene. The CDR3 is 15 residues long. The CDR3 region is CASSKGGSSGNTIYF. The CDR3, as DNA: TGTGCCAGCAGCAAAGGGGGCAGCTCTGGAAACACCATATATTTT.

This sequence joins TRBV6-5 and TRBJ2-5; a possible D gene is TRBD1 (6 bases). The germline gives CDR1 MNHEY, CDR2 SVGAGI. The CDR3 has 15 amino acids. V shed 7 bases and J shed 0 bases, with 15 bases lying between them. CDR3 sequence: CASTGSGAYQETQYF. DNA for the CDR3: TGTGCCAGCACCGGGTCAGGGGCGTACCAAGAGACCCAGTACTTC.